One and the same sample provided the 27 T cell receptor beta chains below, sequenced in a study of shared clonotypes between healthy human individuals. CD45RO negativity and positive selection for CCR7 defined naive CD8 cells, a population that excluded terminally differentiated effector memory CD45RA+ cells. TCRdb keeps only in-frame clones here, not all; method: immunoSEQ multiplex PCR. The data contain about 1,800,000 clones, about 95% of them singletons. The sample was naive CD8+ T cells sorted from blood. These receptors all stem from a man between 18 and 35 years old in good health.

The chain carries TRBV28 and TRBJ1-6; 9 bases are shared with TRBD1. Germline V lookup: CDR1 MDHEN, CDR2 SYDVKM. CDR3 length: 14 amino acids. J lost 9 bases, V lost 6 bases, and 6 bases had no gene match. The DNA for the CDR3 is TGTGCCAGCAGCTGGACAGGGGTAGGTTCACCCCTCCACTTT. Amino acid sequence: CASSWTGVGSPLHF.

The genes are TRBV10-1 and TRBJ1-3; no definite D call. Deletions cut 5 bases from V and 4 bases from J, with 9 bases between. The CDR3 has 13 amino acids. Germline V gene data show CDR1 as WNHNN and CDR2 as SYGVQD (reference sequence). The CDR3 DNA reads TGCGCCAGCAGTCCGGGAGTCGGAAACACCATATATTTT. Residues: CASSPGVGNTIYF.

DNA of the CDR3: TGTGCCAGCAGCCCAGAGGGGAGAATTGCCGGGGAGCTGTTTTTT. Encoded protein: CASSPEGRIAGELFF. The J gene is TRBJ2-2, the V gene TRBV13; D might be TRBD1 or TRBD2, each matching 5 bases. Germline values: CDR1 PRHDT, CDR2 FYEKMQ (reference sequence). CDR3 length: 15 amino acids. Trimming removed 5 bases from V and 6 bases from J, with 16 bases in between. The whole variable domain, remainder taken from reference TRBV13 and TRBJ2-2, is AAGVIQSPRHLIKEKRETATLKCYPIPRHDTVYWYQQGPGQDPQFLISFYEKMQSDKGSIPDRFSAQQFSDYHSELNMSSLELGDSALYFCASSPEGRIAGELFFGEGSRLTVL.

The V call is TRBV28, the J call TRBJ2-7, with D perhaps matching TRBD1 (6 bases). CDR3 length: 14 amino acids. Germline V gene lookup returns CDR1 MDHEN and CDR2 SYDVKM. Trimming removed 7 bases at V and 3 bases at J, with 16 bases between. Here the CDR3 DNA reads TGTGCCAGCACTAAATCTGGGACACACTACGAGCAGTACTTC. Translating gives CASTKSGTHYEQYF.

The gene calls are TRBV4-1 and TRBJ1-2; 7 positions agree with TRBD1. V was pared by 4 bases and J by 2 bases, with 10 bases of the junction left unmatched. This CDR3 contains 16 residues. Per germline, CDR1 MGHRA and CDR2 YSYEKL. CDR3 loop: CASSRGGGSPNYGYTF. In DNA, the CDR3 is TGCGCCAGCAGCCGGGGAGGGGGCAGTCCAAACTATGGCTACACCTTC.

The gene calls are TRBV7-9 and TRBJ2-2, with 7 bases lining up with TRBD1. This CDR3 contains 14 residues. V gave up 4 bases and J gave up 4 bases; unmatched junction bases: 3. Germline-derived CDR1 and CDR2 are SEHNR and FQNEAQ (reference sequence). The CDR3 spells CASSSTGFTGELFF. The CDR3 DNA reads TGTGCCAGCAGCTCGACAGGGTTCACCGGGGAGCTGTTTTTT.

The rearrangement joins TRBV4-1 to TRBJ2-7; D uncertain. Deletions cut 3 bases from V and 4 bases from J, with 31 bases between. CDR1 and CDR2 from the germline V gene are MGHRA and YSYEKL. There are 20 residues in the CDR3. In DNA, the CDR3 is TGCGCCAGCAGCCAGGCCCTGACCCAAATTTGGGGAATGATCCCGTACGAGCAGTACTTC. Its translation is CASSQALTQIWGMIPYEQYF.

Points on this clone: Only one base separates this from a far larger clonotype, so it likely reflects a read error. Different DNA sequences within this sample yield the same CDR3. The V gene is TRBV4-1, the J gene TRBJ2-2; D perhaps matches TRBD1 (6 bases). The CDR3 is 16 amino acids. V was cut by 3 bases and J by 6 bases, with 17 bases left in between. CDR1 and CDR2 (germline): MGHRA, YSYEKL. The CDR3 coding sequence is TGCGCCAGCAGCCATGGGGATAGGGGGTTTTCCGGGGAGCTGTTTTTT. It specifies CASSHGDRGFSGELFF.

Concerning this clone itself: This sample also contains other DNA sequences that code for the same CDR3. CDR3 nucleotide sequence: TGTGCCAGCAGTTACTCTCGGTTGGGGACAGATACGCAGTATTTT. Residues: CASSYSRLGTDTQYF. The V and J genes are TRBV6-5 and TRBJ2-3; no definite D call. V was pared by 0 bases and J by 3 bases, with 10 bases between. Germline CDR1 MNHEY, CDR2 SVGAGI. The CDR3 spans 15 residues.

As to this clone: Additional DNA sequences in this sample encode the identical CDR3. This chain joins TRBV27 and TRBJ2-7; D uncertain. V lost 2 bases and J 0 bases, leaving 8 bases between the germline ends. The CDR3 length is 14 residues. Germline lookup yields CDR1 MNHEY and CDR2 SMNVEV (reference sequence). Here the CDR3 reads CASSLTASSYEQYF. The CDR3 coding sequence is TGTGCCAGCAGTTTAACTGCGAGCTCCTACGAGCAGTACTTC.

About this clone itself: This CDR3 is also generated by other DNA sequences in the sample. CDR3: CASSSGQGANTEAFF. CDR3 nucleotides: TGTGCCAGCAGCTCGGGACAGGGGGCTAACACTGAAGCTTTCTTT. The gene calls are TRBV7-9 and TRBJ1-1; the match to TRBD1 covers 12 bases. Germline assignment: CDR1 SEHNR and CDR2 FQNEAQ (reference sequence). This CDR3 has 15 residues. V trimming: 4 bases; J trimming: 2 bases; junction bases outside the gene matches: 2.

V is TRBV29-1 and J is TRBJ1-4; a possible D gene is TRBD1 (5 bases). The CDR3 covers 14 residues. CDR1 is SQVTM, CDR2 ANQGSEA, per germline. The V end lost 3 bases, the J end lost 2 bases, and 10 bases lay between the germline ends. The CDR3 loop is CSVDRRGTNEKLFF. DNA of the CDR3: TGCAGCGTTGATCGTCGGGGGACTAATGAAAAACTGTTTTTT.

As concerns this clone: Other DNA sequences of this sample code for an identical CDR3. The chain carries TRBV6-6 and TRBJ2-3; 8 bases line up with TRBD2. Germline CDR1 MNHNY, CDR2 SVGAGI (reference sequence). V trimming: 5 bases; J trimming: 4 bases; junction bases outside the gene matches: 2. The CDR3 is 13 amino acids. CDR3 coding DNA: TGTGCCAGCAGTCACGGGGGGGCAGATACGCAGTATTTT. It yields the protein CASSHGGADTQYF.

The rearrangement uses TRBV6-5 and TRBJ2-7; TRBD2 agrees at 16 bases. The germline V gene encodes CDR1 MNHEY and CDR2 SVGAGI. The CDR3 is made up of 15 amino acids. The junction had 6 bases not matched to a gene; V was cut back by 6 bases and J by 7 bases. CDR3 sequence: CASSSGTSGGAEQYF. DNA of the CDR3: TGTGCCAGCAGCAGCGGGACTAGCGGGGGGGCGGAGCAGTACTTC.

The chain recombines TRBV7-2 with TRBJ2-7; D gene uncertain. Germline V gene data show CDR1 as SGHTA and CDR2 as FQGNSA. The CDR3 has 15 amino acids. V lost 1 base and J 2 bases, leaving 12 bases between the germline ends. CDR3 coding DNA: TGTGCCAGCAGCTTAGAGGGATCCCTAACCTACGAGCAGTACTTC. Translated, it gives CASSLEGSLTYEQYF.

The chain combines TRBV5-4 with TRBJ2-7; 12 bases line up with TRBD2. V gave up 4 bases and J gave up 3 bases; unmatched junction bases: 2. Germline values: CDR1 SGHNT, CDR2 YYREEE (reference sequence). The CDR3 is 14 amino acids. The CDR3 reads CASSTGLAGYEQYF. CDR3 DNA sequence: TGTGCCAGCAGCACGGGACTAGCGGGCTACGAGCAGTACTTC.

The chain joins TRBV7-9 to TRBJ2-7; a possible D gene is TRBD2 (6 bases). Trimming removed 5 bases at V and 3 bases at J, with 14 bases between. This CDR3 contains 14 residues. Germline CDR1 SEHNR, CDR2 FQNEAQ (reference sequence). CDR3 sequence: CASSGTRGYYEQYF. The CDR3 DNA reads TGTGCCAGCAGCGGGACTCGGGGCTACTACGAGCAGTACTTC.

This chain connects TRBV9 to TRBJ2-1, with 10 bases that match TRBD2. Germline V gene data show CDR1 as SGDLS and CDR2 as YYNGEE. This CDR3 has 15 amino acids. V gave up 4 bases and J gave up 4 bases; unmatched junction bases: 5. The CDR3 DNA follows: TGTGCCAGCAGCCCGAGCGGGAGGGGATACAATGAGCAGTTCTTC. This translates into CASSPSGRGYNEQFF.

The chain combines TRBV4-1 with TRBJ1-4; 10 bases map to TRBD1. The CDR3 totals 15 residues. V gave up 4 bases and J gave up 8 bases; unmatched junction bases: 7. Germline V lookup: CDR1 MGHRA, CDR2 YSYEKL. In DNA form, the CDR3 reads TGCGCCAGCAGCCTCTTGACAGGGGGCGCGGAAAAACTGTTTTTT. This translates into CASSLLTGGAEKLFF.

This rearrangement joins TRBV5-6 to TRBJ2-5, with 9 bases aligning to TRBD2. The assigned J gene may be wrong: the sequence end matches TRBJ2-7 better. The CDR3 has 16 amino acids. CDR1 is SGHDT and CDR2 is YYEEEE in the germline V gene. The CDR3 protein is CASSLYEREDTGEQYF. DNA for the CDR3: TGTGCCAGCAGCTTGTATGAGCGGGAGGACACGGGCGAGCAGTACTTC.

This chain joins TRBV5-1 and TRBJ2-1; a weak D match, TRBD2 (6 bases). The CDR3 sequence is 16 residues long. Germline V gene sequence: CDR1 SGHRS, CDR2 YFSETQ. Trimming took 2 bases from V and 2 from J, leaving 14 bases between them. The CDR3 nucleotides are TGCGCCAGCAGCTTTGGGTTTTCGGGGGCCTACAATGAGCAGTTCTTC. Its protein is CASSFGFSGAYNEQFF.

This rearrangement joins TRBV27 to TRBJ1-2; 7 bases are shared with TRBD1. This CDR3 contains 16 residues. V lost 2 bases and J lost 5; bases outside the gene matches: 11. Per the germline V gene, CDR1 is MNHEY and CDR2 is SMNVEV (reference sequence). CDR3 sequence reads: CASSLNPGTAEYGYTF. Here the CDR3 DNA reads TGTGCCAGCAGTTTAAATCCTGGGACAGCCGAATATGGCTACACCTTC.

The DNA of the CDR3 is TGTGCCACCAGCAGGGGCCCACGGCGGACATTAGAGGACCCTAACTACAATGAGCAGTTCTTC. It translates to CATSRGPRRTLEDPNYNEQFF. The chain joins TRBV15 to TRBJ2-1; D is perhaps TRBD1 (5 bases). This CDR3 comprises 21 residues. Germline V gene lookup returns CDR1 LNHNV and CDR2 YYDKDF (reference sequence). Trimming pared 3 bases from V and 3 bases from J, leaving 30 bases between.

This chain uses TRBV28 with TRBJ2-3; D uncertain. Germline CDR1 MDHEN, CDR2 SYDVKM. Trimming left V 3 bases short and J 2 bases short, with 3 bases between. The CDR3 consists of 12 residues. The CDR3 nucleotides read TGTGCCAGCAGTTTTAACACAGATACGCAGTATTTT. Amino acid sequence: CASSFNTDTQYF.

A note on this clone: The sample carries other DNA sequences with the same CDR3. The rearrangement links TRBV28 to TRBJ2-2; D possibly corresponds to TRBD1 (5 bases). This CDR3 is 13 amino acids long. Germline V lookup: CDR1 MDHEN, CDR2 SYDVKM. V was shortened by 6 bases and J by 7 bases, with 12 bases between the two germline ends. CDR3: CASSFRVGGELFF. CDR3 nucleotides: TGTGCCAGCAGCTTCAGGGTGGGCGGGGAGCTGTTTTTT.

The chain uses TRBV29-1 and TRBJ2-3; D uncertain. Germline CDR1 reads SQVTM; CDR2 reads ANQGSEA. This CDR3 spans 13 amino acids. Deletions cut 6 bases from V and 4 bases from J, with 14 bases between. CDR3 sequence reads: CSVLVGPADTQYF. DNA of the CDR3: TGCAGCGTCTTGGTGGGCCCCGCAGATACGCAGTATTTT.

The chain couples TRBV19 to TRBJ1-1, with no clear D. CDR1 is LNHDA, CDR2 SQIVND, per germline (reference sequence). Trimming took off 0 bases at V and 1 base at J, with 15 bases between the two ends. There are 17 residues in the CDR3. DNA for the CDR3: TGTGCCAGTAGTATAGATAAGTTCGGCAGCGAGAACACTGAAGCTTTCTTT. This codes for CASSIDKFGSENTEAFF. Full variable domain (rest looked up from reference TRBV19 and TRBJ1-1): DGGITQSPKYLFRKEGQNVTLSCEQNLNHDAMYWYRQDPGQGLRLIYYSQIVNDFQKGDIAEGYSVSREKKESFPLTVTSAQKNPTAFYLCASSIDKFGSENTEAFFGQGTRLTVV.